These 19 T cell receptor beta chains were all obtained from the same sample, sequenced in a study of T cell responses to AZD1222 COVID-19 vaccine. Repertoires were generated with immunoSEQ multiplex PCR, while TCRdb's copy carries only in-frame clones and drops some. Of about 130,000 clones listed, about nine tenths are singletons. Sequenced material: peripheral blood, taken 28 days after the second AZD1222 dose. These receptors came from an adult who received the AZD1222 COVID-19 vaccine.

Regarding this clone: This sample also contains other DNA sequences that code for the same CDR3. This chain links TRBV27 with TRBJ1-1, with 7 bases that match TRBD1. The length of the CDR3 is 13 residues. Per germline, CDR1 MNHEY and CDR2 SMNVEV (reference sequence). With 3 bases clipped from V and 5 bases from J, the junction kept 3 bases outside the gene matches. The CDR3 DNA follows: TGTGCCAGCAGTTTCCACAGGGGAACTGAAGCTTTCTTT. It specifies CASSFHRGTEAFF.

The chain has TRBV5-1 and TRBJ2-2; no clear D gene. V lost 3 bases to trimming and J lost 0 bases, with 9 bases between them. This CDR3 is 15 amino acids long. CDR1 is SGHRS, CDR2 YFSETQ, per germline. The CDR3 DNA reads as TGCGCCAGCAGCTCGGCGGTCGCGAACACCGGGGAGCTGTTTTTT. It specifies CASSSAVANTGELFF.

The chain joins TRBV7-3 to TRBJ2-1; 9 bases match TRBD2. V lost 2 bases and J lost 6; bases outside the gene matches: 5. CDR3 length: 15 residues. The V gene's germline CDR1 is SGHTA and CDR2 FQGTGA. CDR3 sequence reads: CASSLFLAGSNEQFF. CDR3 nucleotide sequence: TGTGCCAGCAGCTTATTCCTAGCGGGGAGCAATGAGCAGTTCTTC.

The chain is built from TRBV30 and TRBJ1-4; D is undetermined. CDR1 and CDR2 (germline): GTSNPN, SVGIG (reference sequence). Deletions cut 2 bases from V and 10 bases from J, with 14 bases between. CDR3 size: 13 residues. The CDR3 nucleotides read TGTGCCTGGAGTTCGGGGTTTGAGGGAAAACTGTTTTTT. This sequence encodes CAWSSGFEGKLFF.

The rearrangement links TRBV19 to TRBJ2-1, with 8 bases matching TRBD2. This CDR3 comprises 16 residues. V shed 4 bases, J shed 5 bases, and the junction held 10 bases outside the gene matches. Germline V gene data show CDR1 as LNHDA and CDR2 as SQIVND (reference sequence). The CDR3, as DNA: TGTGCCAGTAGTACCCTCGGGCGGGGGGCCCACAATGAGCAGTTCTTC. Translated, it gives CASSTLGRGAHNEQFF. Combining the CDR3 with reference TRBV19 and TRBJ2-1 gives the whole variable domain DGGITQSPKYLFRKEGQNVTLSCEQNLNHDAMYWYRQDPGQGLRLIYYSQIVNDFQKGDIAEGYSVSREKKESFPLTVTSAQKNPTAFYLCASSTLGRGAHNEQFFGPGTRLTVL.

The V call is TRBV18, the J call TRBJ1-4; D remains unclear. Germline CDR1 is KGHSH and CDR2 is LQKENI. The CDR3 spans 15 residues. The ends were cut back, 2 bases at V and 8 bases at J, with 15 bases in the middle. The CDR3 DNA reads TGTGCCAGCTCACCAGCAGCCGTAGTGGGGGAAAAACTGTTTTTT. Protein sequence: CASSPAAVVGEKLFF.

The rearrangement joins TRBV5-1 to TRBJ1-4; D perhaps matches TRBD1 (5 bases). Between the trimmed V and J ends, which lost 4 bases and 5 bases, there was a span of 15 bases. Germline values: CDR1 SGHRS, CDR2 YFSETQ. This CDR3 has 15 residues. The CDR3 nucleotides are TGCGCCAGCAGCCCGACGGACACGAGAAATGAAAAACTGTTTTTT. Translating gives CASSPTDTRNEKLFF.

In this sample, this clone turned up a few times. The CDR3, as DNA: TGTGCCAGCAGCTTACAAAGGGACAGCTCCTACGAGCAGTACTTC. Translation gives CASSLQRDSSYEQYF. The chain is built from TRBV7-9 and TRBJ2-7; 7 positions agree with TRBD1. V gave up 2 bases and J gave up 0 bases; unmatched junction bases: 4. The CDR3 runs to 15 residues. From germline, CDR1 is SEHNR and CDR2 FQNEAQ (reference sequence).

The rearrangement uses TRBV5-6 and TRBJ1-2, with TRBD1 matching over 8 bases. The germline V gene encodes CDR1 SGHDT and CDR2 YYEEEE. This CDR3 comprises 13 residues. V gave up 2 bases and J gave up 7 bases; unmatched junction bases: 4. The CDR3 spells CASSFGQGAGYTF. The CDR3, as DNA: TGTGCCAGCAGCTTCGGGCAGGGGGCTGGCTACACCTTC.

The rearrangement joins TRBV23-1 to TRBJ1-1; a weak D match, TRBD1 (6 bases). TRBV23-1 is reported as an ORF; its role is uncertain. Trimming cost V 0 bases and J 5 bases, with 19 bases left between them. The CDR3 contains 17 residues. The CDR3 loop reads CASSQSSYREKMTEAFF. The CDR3 region has the DNA TGCGCCAGCAGTCAATCCTCTTACAGGGAAAAGATGACTGAAGCTTTCTTT.

V is TRBV6-5 and J is TRBJ2-7; TRBD2 aligns across 8 bases. Germline CDR1 MNHEY, CDR2 SVGAGI. CDR3 size: 13 residues. The V gene end was trimmed by 7 bases and the J gene end by 6 bases; junction bases not matched to a gene: 8. The CDR3 region is CASKIGGGPEQYF. CDR3 nucleotides: TGTGCCAGCAAAATCGGGGGGGGCCCCGAGCAGTACTTC.

The gene calls are TRBV9 and TRBJ1-3; a possible D gene is TRBD1 (5 bases). From germline, CDR1 is SGDLS and CDR2 YYNGEE. The CDR3 has 14 amino acids. Trimming cost V 4 bases and J 8 bases, with 16 bases left between them. CDR3 loop: CASSTSGTAYTIYF. The CDR3 nucleotides are TGTGCCAGCAGCACCTCAGGGACGGCCTACACCATATATTTT.

The rearrangement joins TRBV9 to TRBJ1-4; weak D call: TRBD1 (6 bases). Germline CDR1 and CDR2: SGDLS and YYNGEE. V shed 3 bases and J shed 4 bases, with 13 bases lying between them. This CDR3 is built from 15 residues. CDR3 sequence reads: CASSEGDLLNEKLFF. The CDR3 DNA follows: TGTGCCAGCAGCGAGGGGGACTTACTTAATGAAAAACTGTTTTTT.

This clone has only one observation. The rearrangement links TRBV7-9 to TRBJ1-4; D might be TRBD1 (6 bases). V gave up 1 base and J gave up 2 bases, with 8 bases separating them. The CDR3 consists of 15 residues. Germline V gene sequence: CDR1 SEHNR, CDR2 FQNEAQ (reference sequence). The CDR3 DNA reads TGTGCCAGCAGCTTAGGCAGGGGTACTAATGAAAAACTGTTTTTT. Translating it yields CASSLGRGTNEKLFF. Full variable domain (outside the CDR3, taken from reference TRBV7-9 and TRBJ1-4): DTGVSQNPRHKITKRGQNVTFRCDPISEHNRLYWYRQTLGQGPEFLTYFQNEAQLEKSRLLSDRFSAERPKGSFSTLEIQRTEQGDSAMYLCASSLGRGTNEKLFFGSGTQLSVL.

The rearrangement links TRBV19 to TRBJ2-2, with no clear D. V was clipped by 5 bases and J by 1 base, with 11 bases between them. This CDR3 spans 15 amino acids. Germline V gives CDR1 LNHDA, CDR2 SQIVND (reference sequence). The CDR3 region is CASSLRSGNTGELFF. DNA of the CDR3: TGTGCCAGTAGTTTACGGTCAGGGAACACCGGGGAGCTGTTTTTT.

This clone was seen more than once but under ten times. The rearrangement uses TRBV28 and TRBJ2-7; perhaps D is TRBD1 or TRBD2 (5 bases each). V was shortened by 8 bases and J by 4 bases, with 12 bases between the two germline ends. CDR3 size: 12 residues. Germline assignment: CDR1 MDHEN and CDR2 SYDVKM. CDR3 coding DNA: TGTGCCAGCGTGGGACCTCAATACGAGCAGTACTTC. Translation gives CASVGPQYEQYF.

The CDR3 sequence: CASSPQQGEGNEQFF. In DNA form, the CDR3 reads TGTGCCAGCAGCCCCCAGCAGGGGGAGGGTAATGAGCAGTTCTTC. The J gene is TRBJ2-1, the V gene TRBV7-2, with D perhaps TRBD1 or TRBD2 (7 bases each). V lost 5 bases and J 7 bases, leaving 18 bases between the germline ends. This CDR3 comprises 15 residues. The germline V gene has CDR1 SGHTA and CDR2 FQGNSA.

This chain uses TRBV27 with TRBJ1-1, with TRBD1 matching 8 bases. The germline V gene has CDR1 MNHEY and CDR2 SMNVEV (reference sequence). The junction had 8 bases not matched to a gene; V was cut back by 5 bases and J by 3 bases. The CDR3 runs 15 residues. CDR3 DNA: TGTGCCAGCAGTCGATACAGGGGGGAAGACACTGAAGCTTTCTTT. Translating it yields CASSRYRGEDTEAFF.

The rearrangement joins TRBV18 to TRBJ1-1; possibly TRBD1 for D (5 bases). Trimming took off 3 bases at V and 3 bases at J, with 11 bases between the two ends. Germline CDR1 and CDR2: KGHSH and LQKENI. This CDR3 contains 14 residues. This CDR3 reads CASSPTDTYTEAFF. The CDR3 bases are TGTGCCAGCTCACCGACAGATACCTACACTGAAGCTTTCTTT.